This passage covers 28 T cell receptor beta chains from one sample sequenced in a study of spatial heterogeneity in lung cancer (dated by TCRdb to the late 2010s). Library construction relied on 5' RACE. The listed sequencing device is NextSeq 500. The raw public reads went through TCRdb reprocessing: fastp at Q25, MiXCR clone calling, in-frame beta chains kept. Rows matching on CDR3 protein sequence are summarized as one entry with the most common DNA and genes. Across this sample there are about 50,000 distinct CDR3 sequences, with 7.6% seen only once. 13% of the sample is held by the ten biggest clonotypes. This specimen's time point label, interpreted: sample taken at primary tumor resection. Whole RNA extracted from tumor and nontumor lung tissue, or from cryopreserved PBMC samples, was used for TCR sequencing without cell sorting. The sample in question was PBMCs, obtained at surgery. The receptor source for this set is a female donor with early-stage non-small cell lung cancer.

The J gene is TRBJ1-5, the V gene TRBV4-1; 9 bases line up with TRBD1. The germline CDR1 and CDR2 sequences are MGHRA and YSYEKL. J gave up 4 bases and V 3 bases, and 19 bases lay outside the gene matches. The CDR3 is made up of 20 amino acids. The DNA of the CDR3 is TGCGCCAGCAGCCACCGAACCCCGGGACAGGGAGGCCCCTTTAATCAGCCCCAGCATTTT. Translated, it gives CASSHRTPGQGGPFNQPQHF.

In its sample, this clonotype was seen many times. The V call is TRBV11-2, the J call TRBJ2-3; D is ambiguous. CDR1 SGHAT and CDR2 FQNNGV come from the germline V gene. This CDR3 comprises 14 residues. With 2 bases removed from V and 2 bases from J, the gap between germline ends came to 8 bases. The CDR3 loop is CASSLFSATDTQYF. DNA for the CDR3: TGTGCCAGCAGCTTATTCAGCGCCACAGATACGCAGTATTTT.

This clonotype was counted ten times or more. V and J are TRBV20-1 and TRBJ1-1; 7 bases fit TRBD1. Trimming removed 2 bases from V and 3 bases from J; junction bases left unmatched: 12. Germline V lookup: CDR1 DFQATT, CDR2 SNEGSKA (reference sequence). The CDR3 totals 16 residues. The CDR3 reads CSARNSGQAPDTEAFF. The CDR3 nucleotides are TGCAGTGCTAGAAACTCTGGACAGGCGCCTGACACTGAAGCTTTCTTT.

The DNA of the CDR3 is TGTGCCAGCAGTTTAAGCCAGGGGGCTCGAGAGACCCAGTACTTC. It yields the protein CASSLSQGARETQYF. The chain combines TRBV27 with TRBJ2-5, with 8 bases identical to TRBD1. The V and J ends lost 2 bases and 4 bases, in that order; junction bases with no gene match: 6. This CDR3 region has 15 residues. Germline loops: CDR1 MNHEY, CDR2 SMNVEV (reference sequence).

There are a few counts of this clonotype. The rearrangement links TRBV6-2 or TRBV6-3 to TRBJ2-3; 9 bases match TRBD1. Germline trimming cut 5 bases from V and 4 bases from J; bases unmatched to any gene: 13. Germline CDR1 MNHEY, CDR2 SVGEGT. CDR3 length equals 17 residues. The CDR3 sequence: CASSTNPRTGEADTQYF. In DNA form, the CDR3 reads TGTGCCAGCAGTACCAACCCAAGGACAGGGGAGGCAGATACGCAGTATTTT.

This clonotype was seen repeatedly, ten times or more. CDR3 residues: CASSLAGPQLTDTQYF. The CDR3 nucleotides are TGTGCCAGCAGCTTAGCCGGACCCCAACTCACAGATACGCAGTATTTT. V is TRBV7-6 and J is TRBJ2-3; D remains ambiguous. The V end lost 0 bases, the J end lost 2 bases, and 12 bases lay between the germline ends. Per germline, CDR1 SGHVS and CDR2 FNYEAQ. The CDR3 runs 16 residues.

This clonotype was counted ten times or more. J is TRBJ1-1 and V is TRBV7-9; D not certain. The CDR3 covers 15 residues. Germline V gene data show CDR1 as SEHNR and CDR2 as FQNEAQ (reference sequence). V dropped 4 bases and J dropped 1 base, with 13 bases sitting between them. Here the CDR3 reads CASSSPARGNTEAFF. CDR3 nucleotide sequence: TGTGCCAGCAGCTCTCCGGCCCGGGGGAACACTGAAGCTTTCTTT.

This clonotype was counted at least ten times. The chain is built from TRBV6-5 and TRBJ2-3; TRBD1 agrees at 7 bases. Trimming removed 10 bases from V and 2 bases from J; junction bases left unmatched: 6. The CDR3 is made up of 13 amino acids. Looked up from germline, CDR1 is MNHEY and CDR2 is SVGAGI. CDR3: CATRDSYTDTQYF. The CDR3 coding sequence is TGTGCCACCCGGGACAGTTACACAGATACGCAGTATTTT.

In this sample, this clonotype turned up many times. The chain joins TRBV15 to TRBJ2-4, with D unresolved. The CDR3 runs to 13 residues. The germline V and J ends were trimmed by 3 bases and 5 bases, with 8 bases remaining between them. Germline-derived CDR1 and CDR2 are LNHNV and YYDKDF (reference sequence). CDR3 protein: CATSSRRENIQYF. CDR3 DNA: TGTGCCACCAGCAGCAGAAGAGAAAACATTCAGTACTTC.

This clonotype occurred a few times. The chain joins TRBV18 to TRBJ2-1; TRBD2 matches at 12 bases. Trimming removed 1 base from V and 4 bases from J; junction bases left unmatched: 2. The CDR3 sequence is 16 residues long. Germline-derived CDR1 and CDR2 are KGHSH and LQKENI. The CDR3 sequence: CASSPLTSGGYNEQFF. In DNA, the CDR3 is TGTGCCAGCTCACCACTGACTAGCGGGGGTTACAATGAGCAGTTCTTC.

This clonotype occurred many times. The chain is built from TRBV20-1 and TRBJ2-1; D is possibly TRBD1 (5 bases). Trimming took off 6 bases at V and 7 bases at J, with 10 bases between the two ends. The CDR3 totals 11 residues. Germline values: CDR1 DFQATT, CDR2 SNEGSKA (reference sequence). The DNA of the CDR3 is TGCAGTGCCCTCAGGGTTAATGAGCAGTTCTTC. It is translated as CSALRVNEQFF.

This clonotype has at least ten counts. J is TRBJ1-5 and V is TRBV9; D ambiguous. The length of the CDR3 is 14 residues. Germline values: CDR1 SGDLS, CDR2 YYNGEE. Trimming shortened V by 5 bases and J by 2 bases, and 11 bases separated the two germline ends. The CDR3 here is CASSATGGNQPQHF. CDR3 nucleotide sequence: TGTGCCAGCAGTGCCACGGGAGGCAATCAGCCCCAGCATTTT.

This chain's CDR3 is CASRPWTGGREAFF. The CDR3 DNA is TGTGCCAGCAGACCCTGGACAGGGGGCCGGGAAGCTTTCTTT. The chain has TRBV6-6 and TRBJ1-1, with 11 bases fitting TRBD1. V was pared by 6 bases and J by 8 bases, with 8 bases of the junction left unmatched. The CDR3 runs to 14 residues. CDR1 is MNHNY and CDR2 is SVGAGI in the germline V gene (reference sequence).

A few counts support this clonotype. The rearrangement joins TRBV7-8 to TRBJ2-2; TRBD1 agrees at 8 bases. The junction had 3 bases not matched to a gene; V was cut back by 3 bases and J by 6 bases. The CDR3 loop spans 14 amino acids. Germline CDR1 reads SGHVS; CDR2 reads FQNEAQ. The CDR3 nucleotides are TGTGCCAGCAGCTTCCGACAGGGGTCCGGGGAGCTGTTTTTT. Protein: CASSFRQGSGELFF.

This clonotype was detected many times. The rearrangement joins TRBV7-2 to TRBJ2-3, with 7 bases lining up with TRBD2. CDR1 and CDR2 (germline): SGHTA, FQGNSA. CDR3 length: 14 residues. The V gene end was trimmed by 4 bases and the J gene end by 6 bases; junction bases not matched to a gene: 7. CDR3 in amino acids: CASSWGAGSDTQYF. DNA for the CDR3: TGTGCCAGCAGCTGGGGAGCGGGGTCGGATACGCAGTATTTT.

This chain connects TRBV28 to TRBJ2-5, with 7 bases fitting TRBD2. Unmatched junction bases numbered 6, after V lost 2 bases and J lost 3 bases. The CDR3 consists of 15 residues. CDR1 and CDR2 from the germline V gene are MDHEN and SYDVKM. The CDR3 nucleotides are TGTGCCAGCAGTTTAACCGGGACTATCGAAGAGACCCAGTACTTC. Amino acids: CASSLTGTIEETQYF.

This clonotype was detected a few times. The V call is TRBV29-1, the J call TRBJ2-1; 12 nucleotides line up with TRBD2. This CDR3 contains 15 residues. The ends lost 8 bases at V and 0 bases at J; junction bases unmatched: 5. Germline V gene sequence: CDR1 SQVTM, CDR2 ANQGSEA. As DNA, the CDR3 is TGCAGCAACGGACTAGCGGGGAGCTCCTACAATGAGCAGTTCTTC. It is translated as CSNGLAGSSYNEQFF.

This clonotype occurred a few times. The chain carries TRBV29-1 and TRBJ2-3, with TRBD1 matching over 8 bases. This CDR3 spans 15 amino acids. Looked up from germline, CDR1 is SQVTM and CDR2 is ANQGSEA. Unmatched junction bases numbered 5, after V lost 0 bases and J lost 3 bases. The CDR3 here is CSVEDANRGTDTQYF. DNA for the CDR3: TGCAGCGTTGAAGACGCGAACAGGGGGACAGATACGCAGTATTTT.

This clonotype was counted a few times. The gene calls are TRBV12-3 or TRBV12-4 and TRBJ1-5, with 8 bases matching TRBD1. The CDR3 covers 15 residues. Germline trimming cut 4 bases from V and 2 bases from J; bases unmatched to any gene: 4. The CDR3 DNA reads TGTGCCAGCAGTTGGACAGGGTTTGGCAATCAGCCCCAGCATTTT. Amino acid sequence: CASSWTGFGNQPQHF.

The chain joins TRBV6-2 or TRBV6-3 to TRBJ2-1, with 8 positions matching TRBD1. The length of the CDR3 is 17 residues. Germline CDR1 MNHEY, CDR2 SVGEGT. With V trimmed by 2 bases and J by 2 bases, 8 bases remained unmatched. CDR3 nucleotide sequence: TGTGCCAGCAGTTACGGCCGACAGGGGTGGACCTACAATGAGCAGTTCTTC. This translates into CASSYGRQGWTYNEQFF.

This clonotype was recorded many times. This sequence joins TRBV5-5 and TRBJ1-2; 7 bases match TRBD1. The CDR3 spans 16 residues. In germline, CDR1 is SGHKS, CDR2 YYEKEE (reference sequence). V shed 4 bases, J shed 2 bases, and the junction held 11 bases outside the gene matches. The CDR3 DNA reads as TGTGCCAGCAGCCCAACTTGGGGACAGTCAAACTATGGCTACACCTTC. Residues: CASSPTWGQSNYGYTF.

There are many counts of this clonotype. J is TRBJ2-2 and V is TRBV18, with 9 bases lining up with TRBD1. The V and J ends lost 7 bases and 4 bases, in that order; junction bases with no gene match: 7. The length of the CDR3 is 15 residues. Germline CDR1 and CDR2: KGHSH and LQKENI. CDR3 residues: CASFRDRAGTGELFF. Written as DNA, the CDR3 is TGTGCCAGCTTCCGGGACAGGGCTGGCACCGGGGAGCTGTTTTTT. Full variable domain (missing parts from reference TRBV18 and TRBJ2-2): NAGVMQNPRHLVRRRGQEARLRCSPMKGHSHVYWYRQLPEEGLKFMVYLQKENIIDESGMPKERFSAEFPKEGPSILRIQQVVRGDSAAYFCASFRDRAGTGELFFGEGSRLTVL.

This clonotype was observed many times. The chain is built from TRBV3-1 and TRBJ2-3; D perhaps matches TRBD1 (5 bases). The germline V and J ends were trimmed by 5 bases and 2 bases, with 14 bases remaining between them. The V gene's germline CDR1 is LGHDT and CDR2 YNNKEL (reference sequence). The CDR3 has 15 residues. CDR3 sequence (DNA): TGTGCCAGCAGCAAGCGACAGCCCAACACAGATACGCAGTATTTT. Translation: CASSKRQPNTDTQYF.

In this sample, this clonotype turned up many times. The chain recombines TRBV6-6 with TRBJ1-6; D not resolved. The V gene's germline CDR1 is MNHNY and CDR2 SVGAGI (reference sequence). The V and J ends lost 5 bases and 0 bases respectively, with 8 bases between them. This CDR3 spans 15 amino acids. The CDR3 DNA sequence: TGTGCCAGCAGTCTCAGTGGCTCCTATAATTCACCCCTCCACTTT. Its translation: CASSLSGSYNSPLHF.

In its sample, this clonotype was seen many times. The gene calls are TRBV10-3 and TRBJ2-1; TRBD2 agrees at 9 bases. V dropped 2 bases and J dropped 5; count of bases not matched to a gene: 7. This CDR3 comprises 16 residues. CDR1 is ENHRY and CDR2 is SYGVKD in the germline V gene. CDR3 nucleotide sequence: TGTGCCATCAGTGAGCGGTCTAGCGGGGCTAACAATGAGCAGTTCTTC. Amino acids: CAISERSSGANNEQFF.

The chain joins TRBV3-1 to TRBJ2-1; TRBD2 aligns across 12 bases. V lost 3 bases, J lost 5 bases, and 2 bases stayed unmatched. Germline V gives CDR1 LGHDT, CDR2 YNNKEL (reference sequence). The CDR3 has 15 amino acids. CDR3 in amino acids: CASSQTSGGHNEQFF. The CDR3 DNA sequence: TGTGCCAGCAGCCAGACTAGCGGGGGCCACAATGAGCAGTTCTTC.

This chain uses TRBV20-1 with TRBJ2-3; weak D call: TRBD1 (6 bases). Trimming took off 6 bases at V and 3 bases at J, with 10 bases between the two ends. This CDR3 has 12 amino acids. Germline V gives CDR1 DFQATT, CDR2 SNEGSKA (reference sequence). CDR3 amino acids: CSAVRGTDTQYF. CDR3 nucleotides: TGCAGTGCCGTCAGGGGTACAGATACGCAGTATTTT.

The table lists this clonotype with a few counts. This chain connects TRBV12-3 or TRBV12-4 to TRBJ1-1; 8 nucleotides align to TRBD1. V shed 5 bases and J 1 base; nucleotides not matched to a gene: 3. This CDR3 region has 14 residues. CDR3 in amino acids: CASSHGQGNTEAFF. The CDR3 DNA sequence: TGTGCCAGCAGTCACGGACAGGGGAACACTGAAGCTTTCTTT.